These 32 T cell receptor beta chains were all obtained from the same sample, sequenced in a study of shared clonotypes between healthy human individuals. Only in-frame clones appear in the TCRdb table, and some are missing; sequencing was by immunoSEQ multiplex PCR. The sample consists of millions of clones, more than 90% of them appearing once. The material sequenced was naive CD4+ T cells sorted from blood. Subset described: CD45RA+ positively selected. These receptors were obtained from a man aged 18-30 years in good health.

The V gene is TRBV7-6, the J gene TRBJ2-1, with D possibly being TRBD2 (6 bases). The V and J ends lost 4 bases and 2 bases respectively, with 15 bases between them. Germline CDR1 reads SGHVS; CDR2 reads FNYEAQ. The CDR3 is 16 residues long. CDR3 nucleotides: TGTGCCAGCAGCTACTGGCCGGGGGACGCCTACAATGAGCAGTTCTTC. The encoded protein is CASSYWPGDAYNEQFF.

This chain links TRBV27 with TRBJ2-1; D remains unclear. Germline lookup yields CDR1 MNHEY and CDR2 SMNVEV (reference sequence). V was cut by 6 bases and J by 8 bases, with 20 bases left in between. The CDR3 runs to 15 residues. The CDR3, as DNA: TGTGCCAGCAGCCCTGCGCAGGTAGCCCAGGATGAGCAGTTCTTC. It is translated as CASSPAQVAQDEQFF.

This chain joins TRBV6-6 and TRBJ2-4; TRBD2 aligns across 7 bases. With V trimmed by 6 bases and J by 4 bases, 6 bases remained unmatched. Germline V lookup: CDR1 MNHNY, CDR2 SVGAGI (reference sequence). This CDR3 has 14 amino acids. The chain's CDR3 is CASSPSGGKNIQYF. The DNA of the CDR3 is TGTGCCAGCAGCCCTAGCGGAGGAAAAAACATTCAGTACTTC.

The rearrangement uses TRBV19 and TRBJ1-6; D possibly corresponds to TRBD1 (5 bases). This CDR3 has 15 amino acids. Trimming shortened V by 7 bases and J by 8 bases, and 18 bases separated the two germline ends. Germline assignment: CDR1 LNHDA and CDR2 SQIVND (reference sequence). The CDR3 region is CASKTAGSVHSPLHF. DNA of the CDR3: TGTGCCAGTAAGACGGCAGGGAGCGTACATTCACCCCTCCACTTT. The variable domain in full, completed from reference TRBV19 and TRBJ1-6, reads DGGITQSPKYLFRKEGQNVTLSCEQNLNHDAMYWYRQDPGQGLRLIYYSQIVNDFQKGDIAEGYSVSREKKESFPLTVTSAQKNPTAFYLCASKTAGSVHSPLHFGNGTRLTVT.

V gene TRBV5-1 combines with J gene TRBJ1-4, with D tentatively TRBD1 (6 bases). The germline V gene encodes CDR1 SGHRS and CDR2 YFSETQ. V lost 5 bases to trimming and J lost 7 bases, with 15 bases between them. The CDR3 contains 14 residues. The CDR3 reads CASSTAGGVEKLFF. The DNA of the CDR3 is TGCGCCAGCAGTACCGCGGGGGGCGTTGAAAAACTGTTTTTT.

The gene calls are TRBV6-1 and TRBJ1-6, with D possibly matching TRBD1 (6 bases). Germline CDR1 is MNHNS and CDR2 is SASEGT. This CDR3 spans 18 amino acids. V shed 1 base and J shed 0 bases, with 13 bases lying between them. This CDR3 reads CASSEVRGISSYNSPLHF. Here the CDR3 DNA reads TGTGCCAGCAGTGAAGTCAGGGGTATAAGCTCCTATAATTCACCCCTCCACTTT.

The CDR3, as DNA: TGTGCCAGCAGCTTAGGAATTAACACTGAAGCTTTCTTT. This gives the protein CASSLGINTEAFF. The chain recombines TRBV7-9 with TRBJ1-1; unclear D gene. Germline CDR1 reads SEHNR; CDR2 reads FQNEAQ (reference sequence). V was cut by 1 base and J by 2 bases, with 5 bases left in between. The CDR3 contains 13 residues. The full variable domain, with the rest looked up from reference TRBV7-9 and TRBJ1-1, is DTGVSQNPRHKITKRGQNVTFRCDPISEHNRLYWYRQTLGQGPEFLTYFQNEAQLEKSRLLSDRFSAERPKGSFSTLEIQRTEQGDSAMYLCASSLGINTEAFFGQGTRLTVV.

This CDR3 is CASSSGGSLQETQYF. The DNA of the CDR3 is TGTGCCAGCAGCTCCGGCGGGAGTCTCCAAGAGACCCAGTACTTC. The genes are TRBV7-9 and TRBJ2-5; TRBD2 matches 7 bases. The V gene's germline CDR1 is SEHNR and CDR2 FQNEAQ (reference sequence). CDR3 size: 15 residues. V lost 4 bases and J lost 1; bases outside the gene matches: 6.

To note about this clone: Other DNA sequences in this specimen translate into the identical CDR3. The chain combines TRBV30 with TRBJ2-7, with D perhaps TRBD2 (5 bases). The length of the CDR3 is 12 residues. V was pared by 3 bases and J by 3 bases, with 9 bases between. CDR1 and CDR2 from the germline V gene are GTSNPN and SVGIG (reference sequence). CDR3 loop: CAWSRTSYEQYF. Written as DNA, the CDR3 is TGTGCCTGGAGCCGAACTAGCTACGAGCAGTACTTC.

This rearrangement joins TRBV6-5 to TRBJ1-1; 11 bases map to TRBD1. The germline V gene has CDR1 MNHEY and CDR2 SVGAGI. V gave up 5 bases and J gave up 8 bases; unmatched junction bases: 1. This CDR3 region has 12 residues. The CDR3 region has the DNA TGTGCCAGCAGTAGGACAGGGGGCGAAGCTTTCTTT. Translation: CASSRTGGEAFF.

The chain links TRBV6-6 to TRBJ2-3, with 9 positions matching TRBD1. Unmatched junction bases numbered 6, after V lost 7 bases and J lost 1 base. Germline V lookup: CDR1 MNHNY, CDR2 SVGAGI (reference sequence). The CDR3 has 15 amino acids. CDR3 sequence (DNA): TGTGCCAGCACGGACCGGGACAGGGGCACAGATACGCAGTATTTT. It translates to CASTDRDRGTDTQYF.

This clone appeared a single time. Other DNA variants within this sample encode the same CDR3. The V gene is TRBV6-1, the J gene TRBJ2-7; 10 positions agree with TRBD1. The trim removed 5 bases at V and 7 bases at J, leaving 5 bases unmatched. The CDR3 sequence is 13 residues long. From germline, CDR1 is MNHNS and CDR2 SASEGT. In nucleotides, the CDR3 is TGTGCCAGCAGTCCGGGACAGGGGATTGAGCAGTACTTC. Translating gives CASSPGQGIEQYF.

Notes on this clone: Additional DNA sequences in this sample encode the identical CDR3. The V and J genes are TRBV5-1 and TRBJ1-1; maybe TRBD1 (5 bases). Germline assignment: CDR1 SGHRS and CDR2 YFSETQ. V gave up 0 bases and J gave up 4 bases, with 7 bases separating them. This CDR3 spans 13 amino acids. The CDR3 is CASSLGGATEAFF. Written as DNA, the CDR3 is TGCGCCAGCAGCTTGGGCGGGGCCACTGAAGCTTTCTTT.

The chain employs TRBV10-3 and TRBJ2-2; perhaps TRBD1 as D (5 bases). Germline V gene sequence: CDR1 ENHRY, CDR2 SYGVKD. There are 13 residues in the CDR3. Trimming removed 8 bases from V and 8 bases from J, with 15 bases in between. This chain's CDR3 is CAIGARKAGELFF. In nucleotides, the CDR3 is TGTGCCATCGGGGCCCGAAAGGCGGGGGAGCTGTTTTTT.

This chain joins TRBV11-3 and TRBJ2-1; no definite D call. This CDR3 comprises 16 residues. The V end lost 2 bases, the J end lost 0 bases, and 11 bases lay between the germline ends. Germline values: CDR1 SGHNT, CDR2 YENEEA. The CDR3 spells CASSLYHTSSYNEQFF. The CDR3 nucleotides read TGTGCCAGCAGCTTATATCACACCAGCTCCTACAATGAGCAGTTCTTC.

The chain recombines TRBV21-1 with TRBJ2-6; the listed D gene, TRBD1, was not tested against the DNA. TRBV21-1 is tagged as a pseudogene. The CDR3 totals 15 residues. The CDR3 bases are TGTGCCAGCAGCAAAGAGGGGGACGGGGCCAACGTCCTGACTTTC. It translates to CASSKEGDGANVLTF.

The chain links TRBV5-1 to TRBJ2-2; TRBD1 matches 8 bases. Germline CDR1 SGHRS, CDR2 YFSETQ. Unmatched junction bases numbered 8, after V lost 0 bases and J lost 4 bases. The CDR3 spans 17 residues. The CDR3 sequence: CASSLGPGQGGTGELFF. CDR3 nucleotides: TGCGCCAGCAGCTTGGGGCCCGGACAGGGCGGCACCGGGGAGCTGTTTTTT.

This sequence joins TRBV25-1 and TRBJ1-3, with 10 bases that match TRBD1. Germline V gives CDR1 MGHDK, CDR2 SYGVNS. CDR3 length: 14 residues. Trimming at V came to 8 bases and at J to 1 base, leaving 2 bases not matched to a gene. CDR3 loop: CASRDRGSGNTIYF. The CDR3, as DNA: TGTGCCAGCCGGGACAGGGGATCTGGAAACACCATATATTTT.

CDR3 in DNA: TGCGCCAGCGGGGGTTCGAGAACGGAGTACTCCTACGAGCAGTACTTC. This gives the protein CASGGSRTEYSYEQYF. The chain couples TRBV10-1 to TRBJ2-7, with D possibly being TRBD1 or TRBD2 (5 bases each). V shed 8 bases and J shed 0 bases, with 20 bases lying between them. The CDR3 contains 16 residues. The germline V gene has CDR1 WNHNN and CDR2 SYGVQD (reference sequence).

The V gene is TRBV5-1, the J gene TRBJ2-5, with a tentative D call TRBD1 (5 bases). The CDR3 runs to 13 residues. The ends were cut back, 4 bases at V and 7 bases at J, with 14 bases in the middle. Germline V gene lookup returns CDR1 SGHRS and CDR2 YFSETQ. CDR3 protein: CASSPEPQGTQYF. The CDR3 DNA follows: TGCGCCAGCAGCCCGGAGCCCCAGGGGACCCAGTACTTC.

CDR3 loop: CASSLGPTGGGYIQYF. In DNA, the CDR3 is TGTGCCAGCAGCTTAGGTCCTACAGGGGGCGGATACATTCAGTACTTC. This chain uses TRBV7-2 with TRBJ2-4; 9 bases agree with TRBD1. This CDR3 spans 16 amino acids. V dropped 1 base and J dropped 8; count of bases not matched to a gene: 9. Germline-derived CDR1 and CDR2 are SGHTA and FQGNSA.

The chain links TRBV30 to TRBJ1-5; D gene uncertain. Trimming stripped 3 bases from V and 3 bases from J, with 15 bases between. CDR3 size: 15 residues. From germline, CDR1 is GTSNPN and CDR2 SVGIG (reference sequence). The CDR3 sequence: CAWRRGSGDNQPQHF. CDR3 nucleotides: TGTGCCTGGAGGAGAGGATCCGGTGACAATCAGCCCCAGCATTTT.

The gene calls are TRBV7-8 and TRBJ1-2; 7 bases line up with TRBD1. This CDR3 comprises 13 residues. The germline V gene has CDR1 SGHVS and CDR2 FQNEAQ. V was pared by 5 bases and J by 3 bases, with 3 bases of the junction left unmatched. CDR3 loop: CASSLDRDYGYTF. The CDR3 nucleotides are TGTGCCAGCAGCCTCGACAGGGACTATGGCTACACCTTC.

The chain recombines TRBV28 with TRBJ1-1; no clear D. Between the trimmed V and J ends, which lost 8 bases and 1 base, there was a span of 8 bases. The CDR3 loop spans 12 amino acids. Germline assignment: CDR1 MDHEN and CDR2 SYDVKM. DNA for the CDR3: TGTGCCAGCGATGGAGAGAACACTGAAGCTTTCTTT. Protein product: CASDGENTEAFF.

This chain uses TRBV7-2 with TRBJ2-3, with D tentatively TRBD1 (5 bases). The CDR3 consists of 17 residues. CDR1 SGHTA and CDR2 FQGNSA come from the germline V gene. V was pared by 3 bases and J by 6 bases, with 22 bases between. The CDR3 nucleotides read TGTGCCAGCAGCTTCGGTGCGTTAGGGGAAGGGCTCGATACGCAGTATTTT. Amino acid sequence: CASSFGALGEGLDTQYF.

About this clone: Other DNA sequences in the sample encode the same CDR3. The CDR3 bases are TGCGCCAGCAGCTTGGGAGGACAGCCGTACGAGCAGTACTTC. This translates into CASSLGGQPYEQYF. The chain links TRBV5-1 to TRBJ2-7; D is possibly TRBD1 (6 bases). The CDR3 contains 14 residues. The germline V gene encodes CDR1 SGHRS and CDR2 YFSETQ. Deletions cut 0 bases from V and 4 bases from J, with 11 bases between.

A word on this clone: The sample contains more than one DNA sequence encoding this CDR3. The gene calls are TRBV7-3 and TRBJ2-1, with TRBD2 matching 11 bases. The length of the CDR3 is 15 residues. The junction had 2 bases not matched to a gene; V was cut back by 5 bases and J by 2 bases. Per germline, CDR1 SGHTA and CDR2 FQGTGA. The CDR3 region has the DNA TGTGCCAGCAGCAAACTAGCGGGGGCCTACAATGAGCAGTTCTTC. Translated, it gives CASSKLAGAYNEQFF.

This clone appeared a single time. This chain uses TRBV5-4 with TRBJ2-7, with D possibly called TRBD1 or TRBD2 (6 bases each). This CDR3 comprises 15 residues. V shed 1 base and J shed 2 bases, with 13 bases lying between them. Looked up from germline, CDR1 is SGHNT and CDR2 is YYREEE (reference sequence). CDR3 sequence: CASSLKEGGTYEQYF. DNA of the CDR3: TGTGCCAGCAGCTTGAAGGAGGGGGGCACCTACGAGCAGTACTTC.

This chain uses TRBV7-9 with TRBJ2-5; D gene uncertain. The CDR3 is 15 amino acids. CDR1 and CDR2 from the germline V gene are SEHNR and FQNEAQ (reference sequence). The germline V and J ends were trimmed by 1 base and 0 bases, with 9 bases remaining between them. CDR3 DNA sequence: TGTGCCAGCAGCTTAGTGACACCGTACCAAGAGACCCAGTACTTC. This sequence encodes CASSLVTPYQETQYF.

This clone has just a few counts. The genes are TRBV29-1 and TRBJ1-1; the D is unclear. V lost 6 bases to trimming and J lost 1 base, with 12 bases between them. Germline V gene sequence: CDR1 SQVTM, CDR2 ANQGSEA. CDR3 length equals 13 residues. The CDR3 reads CSVETHWNTEAFF. In DNA form, the CDR3 reads TGCAGCGTCGAGACTCACTGGAACACTGAAGCTTTCTTT.

J is TRBJ1-1 and V is TRBV23-1; no reliable D call. TRBV23-1 is sorted into the ORF group, with uncertain function. This CDR3 spans 15 amino acids. V lost 0 bases to trimming and J lost 7 bases, with 15 bases between them. The CDR3 sequence is CASSQSKPRLLEAFF. CDR3 sequence (DNA): TGCGCCAGCAGTCAATCGAAGCCCAGGCTCCTTGAAGCTTTCTTT.

This chain links TRBV25-1 with TRBJ2-1, with TRBD1 matching 11 bases. Trimming took 6 bases from V and 4 from J; bases not matched to a gene: 5. Germline assignment: CDR1 MGHDK and CDR2 SYGVNS. This CDR3 contains 15 residues. DNA of the CDR3: TGTGCCAGCAGGGCCGGGACAGGGGGTTACAATGAGCAGTTCTTC. Translation gives CASRAGTGGYNEQFF.